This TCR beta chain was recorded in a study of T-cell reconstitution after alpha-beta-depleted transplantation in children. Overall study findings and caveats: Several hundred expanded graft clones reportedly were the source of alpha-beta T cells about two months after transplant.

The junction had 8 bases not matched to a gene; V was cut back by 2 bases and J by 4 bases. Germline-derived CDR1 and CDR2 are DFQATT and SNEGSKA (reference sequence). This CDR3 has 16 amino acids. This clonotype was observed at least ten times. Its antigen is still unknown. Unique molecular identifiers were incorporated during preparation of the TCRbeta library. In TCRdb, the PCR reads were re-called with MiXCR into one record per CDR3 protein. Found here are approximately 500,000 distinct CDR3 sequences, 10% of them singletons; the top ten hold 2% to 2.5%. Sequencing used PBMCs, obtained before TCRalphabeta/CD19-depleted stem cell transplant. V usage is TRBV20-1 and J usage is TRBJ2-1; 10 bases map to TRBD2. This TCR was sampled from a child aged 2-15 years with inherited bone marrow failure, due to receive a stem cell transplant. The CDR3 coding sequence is TGCAGTGCTAGAACCCCACTAGCGGGATTATACAATGAGCAGTTCTTC. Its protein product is CSARTPLAGLYNEQFF.